This T cell receptor beta chain originates from a study of blood T cell repertoires in COVID-19. On the study more broadly: Acute and convalescent COVID-19 samples came from the United States, Italy and Spain.

Source study methods: Scientists estimated how many nucleated cells there were by amplifying reference gene primers. Method: immunoSEQ multiplex PCR; TCRdb's copy keeps in-frame clones and lacks some. The DNA gave D and trimming, while V, J and clone size come from that table. This table has 200,000 to 250,000 clones, roughly 87% appearing once. Germline trimming cut 7 bases from V and 5 bases from J; bases unmatched to any gene: 5. The germline V gene encodes CDR1 SEHNR and CDR2 FQNEAQ (reference sequence). This CDR3 region has 13 residues. The rearrangement links TRBV7-9 to TRBJ1-1; 9 nucleotides align to TRBD1. Material: peripheral blood. The receptor was isolated from a woman under 30 who had recovered from COVID-19. The CDR3 bases are TGTGCCAGCAACAGACAGGGGGAAACTGAAGCTTTCTTT. It yields the protein CASNRQGETEAFF.